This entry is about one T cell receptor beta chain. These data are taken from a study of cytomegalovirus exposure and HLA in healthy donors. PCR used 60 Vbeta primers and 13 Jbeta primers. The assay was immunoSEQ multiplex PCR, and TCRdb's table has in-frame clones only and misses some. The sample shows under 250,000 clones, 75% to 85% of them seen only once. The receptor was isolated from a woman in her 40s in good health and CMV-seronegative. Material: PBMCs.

The CDR3 nucleotides read TGTGCCAGCAGCCTGAGGGGGGCTAGCGGGAGAGATTTGATGCCCCAGTACTTC. Translated: CASSLRGASGRDLMPQYF. This sequence joins TRBV7-9 and TRBJ2-5, with 10 bases that match TRBD2. With V trimmed by 5 bases and J by 9 bases, 21 bases remained unmatched. This CDR3 has 18 residues. Germline V gives CDR1 SEHNR, CDR2 FQNEAQ (reference sequence). Looking up the rest from reference TRBV7-9 and TRBJ2-5 gives the full variable domain: DTGVSQNPRHKITKRGQNVTFRCDPISEHNRLYWYRQTLGQGPEFLTYFQNEAQLEKSRLLSDRFSAERPKGSFSTLEIQRTEQGDSAMYLCASSLRGASGRDLMPQYFGPGTRLLVL.